This T cell receptor beta chain emerged from a study of molecular identifiers for immune sequencing clone quantification. About the research overall: Split five ways in replicates, RNA from about 20,000 or 100,000 naive CD8 cells had four portions sequenced.

TCRdb independently ran MiXCR on the PCR reads; one entry per CDR3 protein. The table lists over 50,000 distinct CDR3 sequences, roughly a third of them singletons, with around 4% in the top ten. General study findings and limits: Among 800,000 to 1,000,000 naive cells, as was reported, spiked Jurkat TCR RNA from one cell was detectable. Barcodes shared by identical TCR molecules could lead to underestimated sizes of highly expanded clones. Clones above 20 RNA copies held over 99% of effector molecules, under 1% in naive cells.

In this sample, this clonotype turned up a few times. Its antigen is undetermined. The CDR3 sequence is 16 residues long. The germline gives CDR1 MNHEY, CDR2 SMNVEV (reference sequence). V was shortened by 5 bases and J by 0 bases, with 16 bases between the two germline ends. Specimen: naive CD8+ T cells from blood, with Jurkat cell RNA spiked in. The subset: FACS-sorted CD8+CD4-CCR7+CD45RA+ naive T cells. The chain has TRBV27 and TRBJ1-2; D is unclear. This clonotype was obtained from a human donor in good health. Some libraries in this study had Jurkat cell RNA spiked in. The CDR3 spells CASSRIRQQTNYGYTF. The CDR3 DNA is TGTGCCAGCAGTCGGATTAGGCAGCAGACTAACTATGGCTACACCTTC.